These 9 T cell receptor beta chains originate from one sample sequenced in a study of blood T cell repertoires in COVID-19. Assay: immunoSEQ multiplex PCR; the TCRdb copy retains only in-frame clones and omits some. Of about 21,000 clones listed, 70% to 90% are singletons. Sequencing used peripheral blood. These receptors all come from a human donor with active COVID-19. The donor label of this sample is uncertain.

The genes are TRBV30 and TRBJ1-4, with TRBD1 identical over 7 bases. The CDR3 runs 14 residues. Losses at the gene ends were 4 bases for V and 0 bases for J; bases not matched to a gene: 2. Germline loops: CDR1 GTSNPN, CDR2 SVGIG (reference sequence). Written as DNA, the CDR3 is TGTGCCTGGACGCAGGGGGCAACTAATGAAAAACTGTTTTTT. It translates to CAWTQGATNEKLFF. Drawing the rest from reference TRBV30 and TRBJ1-4, the complete variable domain is SQTIHQWPATLVQPVGSPLSLECTVEGTSNPNLYWYRQAAGRGLQLLFYSVGIGQISSEVPQNLSASRPQDRQFILSSKKLLLSDSGFYLCAWTQGATNEKLFFGSGTQLSVL.

This clone was recorded once. The chain recombines TRBV7-2 with TRBJ2-3; 8 bases agree with TRBD1. Germline V lookup: CDR1 SGHTA, CDR2 FQGNSA. Trimming at V came to 5 bases and at J to 1 base, leaving 5 bases not matched to a gene. This CDR3 contains 15 residues. The chain's CDR3 is CASSGGTGGTDTQYF. In nucleotides, the CDR3 is TGTGCCAGCAGCGGAGGGACAGGCGGCACAGATACGCAGTATTTT.

The chain couples TRBV11-3 to TRBJ2-3; tentative D call: TRBD2 (6 bases). The CDR3 length is 16 residues. Trimming pared 1 base from V and 5 bases from J, leaving 16 bases between. Germline CDR1 SGHNT, CDR2 YENEEA. The CDR3 DNA reads as TGTGCCAGCAGCTTAGGCGGGATAGGGACGATAGATACGCAGTATTTT. Translation gives CASSLGGIGTIDTQYF. The complete variable domain, with remaining parts taken from reference TRBV11-3 and TRBJ2-3, reads EAGVVQSPRYKIIEKKQPVAFWCNPISGHNTLYWYLQNLGQGPELLIRYENEEAVDDSQLPKDRFSAERLKGVDSTLKIQPAELGDSAVYLCASSLGGIGTIDTQYFGPGTRLTVL.

The rearrangement joins TRBV6-1 to TRBJ2-2; no clear D gene. The V and J ends lost 0 bases and 8 bases respectively, with 4 bases between them. CDR3 length: 12 amino acids. From germline, CDR1 is MNHNS and CDR2 SASEGT. The CDR3 loop reads CASSEAPGELFF. For the CDR3, the DNA is TGTGCCAGCAGTGAAGCTCCGGGGGAGCTGTTTTTT.

The chain has TRBV9 and TRBJ2-3; 9 bases match TRBD1. The junction had 13 bases not matched to a gene; V was cut back by 6 bases and J by 8 bases. Germline V gene data show CDR1 as SGDLS and CDR2 as YYNGEE. This CDR3 contains 15 residues. This CDR3 reads CASNPGNRGQVTQYF. CDR3 sequence (DNA): TGTGCCAGCAACCCCGGGAACAGGGGGCAAGTTACGCAGTATTTT. Full variable domain (rest looked up from reference TRBV9 and TRBJ2-3): DSGVTQTPKHLITATGQRVTLRCSPRSGDLSVYWYQQSLDQGLQFLIQYYNGEERAKGNILERFSAQQFPDLHSELNLSSLELGDSALYFCASNPGNRGQVTQYFGPGTRLTVL.

This chain uses TRBV3-1 (or the pseudogene TRBV3-2) with TRBJ2-7; 13 nucleotides agree with TRBD2. Germline loops: CDR1 LGHDT, CDR2 YNNKEL (reference sequence). V lost 3 bases and J lost 2; bases outside the gene matches: 10. CDR3 length equals 18 residues. The CDR3 DNA reads TGTGCCAGCAGCCAGCCCCCTCCCGGGACTAGCGGGGCCTACGAGCAGTACTTC. This gives the protein CASSQPPPGTSGAYEQYF.

The V and J genes are TRBV3-1 (or the pseudogene TRBV3-2) and TRBJ2-5; 7 nucleotides agree with TRBD1. The CDR3 is 16 amino acids. V lost 3 bases to trimming and J lost 4 bases; unmatched junction nucleotides: 11. The V gene's germline CDR1 is LGHDT and CDR2 YNNKEL (reference sequence). The CDR3 loop reads CASSHRQGVYRETQYF. For the CDR3, the DNA is TGTGCCAGCAGCCACCGACAGGGAGTTTATCGAGAGACCCAGTACTTC.

The table lists this clone with a count of one. The CDR3 loop is CASRYSGSEQFF. The DNA of the CDR3 is TGTGCCAGCAGGTATAGCGGGAGTGAGCAGTTCTTC. The chain uses TRBV7-9 and TRBJ2-1, with TRBD2 matching over 9 bases. Germline CDR1 reads SEHNR; CDR2 reads FQNEAQ (reference sequence). CDR3 size: 12 residues. Losses at the gene ends were 6 bases for V and 9 bases for J; bases not matched to a gene: 3.

The chain combines TRBV4-1 with TRBJ1-3; 10 positions agree with TRBD1. The germline V gene has CDR1 MGHRA and CDR2 YSYEKL. Trimming cost V 4 bases and J 2 bases; bases outside gene matches: 5. This CDR3 has 16 amino acids. The CDR3 region is CASSLPGQGTGNTIYF. CDR3 coding DNA: TGCGCCAGCAGCCTACCGGGACAGGGGACTGGAAACACCATATATTTT.